Listed below are T cell receptor beta chains from one sample, sequenced in a study of blood T cell repertoires in COVID-19. Repertoires were generated with immunoSEQ multiplex PCR, while TCRdb's copy carries only in-frame clones and drops some. Seen here are 270,000 or so clones, 85% observed once, and the top ten hold 10% to 15%. The specimen sequenced was peripheral blood. The receptors originated from a human donor in a cohort sampled during active COVID-19. Each CDR3 is given without its conserved first and last residue. D genes are given only for firm matches.

d_gene,v_gene,j_gene,CDR3aa
.,TRBV27,TRBJ1-2,ASSFAGSFGYT
TRBD2,TRBV9,TRBJ2-3,ASSTRDYRTDTQY
TRBD2,TRBV5-1,TRBJ2-1,ASNGRTSGPNEQF
TRBD2,TRBV27,TRBJ2-7,ASRVLATSGPYEQY
TRBD1,TRBV23-1,TRBJ1-4,ASRDRGPYEKLF
.,TRBV2,TRBJ2-1,ASTARRDNEQF
TRBD1,TRBV2,TRBJ1-2,ASSFDRGLGNYGYT
TRBD2,TRBV5-1,TRBJ2-2,ASSLEELAGVTGELF
.,TRBV29-1,TRBJ1-1,SVVAAWARREAF
.,TRBV6-1,TRBJ2-7,ASSDIPYGLEQY
.,TRBV30,TRBJ1-2,AWSQGQLYGYT
TRBD1,TRBV5-1,TRBJ1-3,ASSPGQGTSGNTIY
.,TRBV5-1,TRBJ1-4,ASSFRDTSEKLF
.,TRBV4-2,TRBJ2-7,ASSHTGGQEQY
.,TRBV29-1,TRBJ2-7,SVDTGTGLYEQY
.,TRBV12-3/TRBV12-4,TRBJ1-6,ASSSRVPSPLH
TRBD2,TRBV5-4,TRBJ2-1,ASSLKVLAGGPEF
TRBD1,TRBV28,TRBJ2-3,ASSTRTGSPLDTQY
TRBD1,TRBV10-3,TRBJ2-7,AIKPGQGIYEQY
TRBD2,TRBV18,TRBJ2-2,ASSESGETSGSGELF
TRBD2,TRBV11-2,TRBJ2-1,ASRLGLAGTSSYNEQF
TRBD1,TRBV28,TRBJ1-3,ASSTTGGNGNTIY